This T cell receptor beta chain was identified during a study of T cell responses to AZD1222 COVID-19 vaccine. Produced via immunoSEQ multiplex PCR; TCRdb's table is partial and in-frame only. The sample includes approximately 150,000 clones, 86% seen only once; the top ten take approximately 5%. The germline V and J ends were trimmed by 5 bases and 3 bases, with 11 bases remaining between them. Germline V gene lookup returns CDR1 SEHNR and CDR2 FQNEAQ (reference sequence). This CDR3 region has 13 residues. The chain recombines TRBV7-9 with TRBJ2-7; D may be TRBD1 (5 bases). The input for sequencing was peripheral blood, taken 28 days after the second AZD1222 dose. This TCR derives from an adult who received the AZD1222 COVID-19 vaccine. The CDR3 reads CASSVRQFYEQYF. As DNA, the CDR3 is TGTGCCAGCAGCGTGAGACAGTTCTACGAGCAGTACTTC.